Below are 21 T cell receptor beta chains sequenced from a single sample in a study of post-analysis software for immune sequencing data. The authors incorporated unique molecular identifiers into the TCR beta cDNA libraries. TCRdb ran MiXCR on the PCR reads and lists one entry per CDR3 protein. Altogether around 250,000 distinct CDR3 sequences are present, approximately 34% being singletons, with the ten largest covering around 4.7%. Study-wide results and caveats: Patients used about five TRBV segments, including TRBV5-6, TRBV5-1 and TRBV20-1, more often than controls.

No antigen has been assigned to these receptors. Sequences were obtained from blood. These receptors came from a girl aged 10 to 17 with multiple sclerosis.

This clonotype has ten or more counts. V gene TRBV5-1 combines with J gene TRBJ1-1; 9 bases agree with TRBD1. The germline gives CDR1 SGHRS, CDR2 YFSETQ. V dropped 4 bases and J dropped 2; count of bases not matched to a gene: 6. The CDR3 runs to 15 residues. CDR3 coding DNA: TGCGCCAGCAGCGGGGGGACAGGGCTAAACACTGAAGCTTTCTTT. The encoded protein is CASSGGTGLNTEAFF.

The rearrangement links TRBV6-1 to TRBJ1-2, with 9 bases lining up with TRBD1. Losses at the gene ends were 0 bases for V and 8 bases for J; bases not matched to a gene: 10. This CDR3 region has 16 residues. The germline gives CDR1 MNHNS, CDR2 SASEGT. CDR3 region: CASSEAPAGQGFGYTF. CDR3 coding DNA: TGTGCCAGCAGTGAAGCGCCGGCCGGACAGGGGTTCGGCTACACCTTC.

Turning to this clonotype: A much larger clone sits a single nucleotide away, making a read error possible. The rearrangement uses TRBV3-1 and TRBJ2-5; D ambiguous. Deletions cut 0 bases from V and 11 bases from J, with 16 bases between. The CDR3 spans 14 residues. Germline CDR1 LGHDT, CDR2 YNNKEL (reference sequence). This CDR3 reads CASSQDTPNPEQYF. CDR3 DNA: TGTGCCAGCAGCCAAGATACCCCCAACCCTGAGCAGTACTTC.

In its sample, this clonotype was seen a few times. CDR3 residues: CASSFSTGTDTQYF. The CDR3 nucleotides read TGTGCCAGCAGTTTTTCTACTGGCACAGATACGCAGTATTTT. The rearrangement links TRBV27 to TRBJ2-3; D unclear. The CDR3 extends over 14 amino acids. Trimming cost V 3 bases and J 1 base, with 8 bases left between them. In germline, CDR1 is MNHEY, CDR2 SMNVEV (reference sequence).

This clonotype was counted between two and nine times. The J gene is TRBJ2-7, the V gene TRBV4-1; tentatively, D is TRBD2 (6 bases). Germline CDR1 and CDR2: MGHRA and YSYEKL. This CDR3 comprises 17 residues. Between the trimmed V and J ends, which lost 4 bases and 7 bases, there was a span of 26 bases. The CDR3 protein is CASSPRPGDHVFEEQYF. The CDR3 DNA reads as TGCGCCAGCAGCCCACGACCGGGGGACCACGTTTTTGAAGAGCAGTACTTC.

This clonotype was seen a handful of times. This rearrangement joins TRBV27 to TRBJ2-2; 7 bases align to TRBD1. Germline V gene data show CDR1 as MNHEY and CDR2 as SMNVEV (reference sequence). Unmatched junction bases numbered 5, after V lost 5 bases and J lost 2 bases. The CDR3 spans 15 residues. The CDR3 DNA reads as TGTGCCAGCAGTATCCGACAGGGCAACACCGGGGAGCTGTTTTTT. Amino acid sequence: CASSIRQGNTGELFF.

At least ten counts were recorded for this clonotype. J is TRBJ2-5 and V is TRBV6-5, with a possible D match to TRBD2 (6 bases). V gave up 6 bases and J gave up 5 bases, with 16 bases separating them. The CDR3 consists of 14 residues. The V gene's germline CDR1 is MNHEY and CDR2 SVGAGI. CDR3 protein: CASSPVVGRETQYF. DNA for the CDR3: TGTGCCAGCAGCCCCGTTGTGGGGAGGGAGACCCAGTACTTC.

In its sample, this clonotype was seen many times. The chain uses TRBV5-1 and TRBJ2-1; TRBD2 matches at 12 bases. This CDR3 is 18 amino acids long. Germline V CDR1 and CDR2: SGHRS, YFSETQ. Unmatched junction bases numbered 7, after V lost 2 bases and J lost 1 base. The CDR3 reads CASSLDGGTSGSYNEQFF. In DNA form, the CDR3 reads TGCGCCAGCAGCTTAGATGGGGGGACTAGCGGGTCCTACAATGAGCAGTTCTTC.

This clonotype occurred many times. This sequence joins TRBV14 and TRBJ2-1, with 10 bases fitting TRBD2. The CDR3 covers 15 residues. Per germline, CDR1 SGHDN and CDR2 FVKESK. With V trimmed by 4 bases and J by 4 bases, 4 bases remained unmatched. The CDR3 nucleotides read TGTGCCAGCAGCCCCGGACTAGCGGTGTACAATGAGCAGTTCTTC. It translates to CASSPGLAVYNEQFF.

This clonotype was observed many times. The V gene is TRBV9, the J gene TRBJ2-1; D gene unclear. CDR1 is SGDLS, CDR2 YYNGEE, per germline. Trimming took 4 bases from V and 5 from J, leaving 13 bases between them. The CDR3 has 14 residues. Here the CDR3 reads CASSLSTKDNEQFF. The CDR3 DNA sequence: TGTGCCAGCAGCCTATCGACGAAAGACAATGAGCAGTTCTTC.

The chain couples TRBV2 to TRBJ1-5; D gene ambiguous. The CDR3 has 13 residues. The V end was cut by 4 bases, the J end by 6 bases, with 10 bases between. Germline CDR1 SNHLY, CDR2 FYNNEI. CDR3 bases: TGTGCCAGCAGTGTATCTGCCGCTCAGCCCCAGCATTTT. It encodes CASSVSAAQPQHF.

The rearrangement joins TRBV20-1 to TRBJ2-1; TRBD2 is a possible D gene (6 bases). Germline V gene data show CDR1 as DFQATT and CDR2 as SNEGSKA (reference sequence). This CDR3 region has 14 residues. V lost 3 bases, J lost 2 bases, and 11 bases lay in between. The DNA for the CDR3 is TGCAGTGCTAGGAGGGCTAGCGCCTACAATGAGCAGTTCTTC. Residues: CSARRASAYNEQFF.

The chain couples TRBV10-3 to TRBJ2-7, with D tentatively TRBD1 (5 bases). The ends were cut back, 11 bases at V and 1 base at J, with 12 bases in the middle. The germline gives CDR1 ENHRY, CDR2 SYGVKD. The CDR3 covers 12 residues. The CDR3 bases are TGTGCCCTTGGAAGGGGTTCCTACGAGCAGTACTTC. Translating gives CALGRGSYEQYF.

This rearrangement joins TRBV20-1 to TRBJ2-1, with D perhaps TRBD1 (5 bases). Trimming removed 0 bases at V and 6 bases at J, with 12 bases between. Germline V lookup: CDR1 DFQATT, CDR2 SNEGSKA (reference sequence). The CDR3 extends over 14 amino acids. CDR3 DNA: TGCAGTGCTAGAGATTTTGACAGTTGCAATGAGCAGTTCTTC. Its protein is CSARDFDSCNEQFF.

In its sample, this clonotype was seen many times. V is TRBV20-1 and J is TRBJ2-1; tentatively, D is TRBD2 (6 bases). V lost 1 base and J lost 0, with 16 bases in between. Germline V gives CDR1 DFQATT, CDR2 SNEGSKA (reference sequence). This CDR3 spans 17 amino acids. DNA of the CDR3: TGCAGTGCTAGAGTCCCAGCGGGCGGGATCTCCTACAATGAGCAGTTCTTC. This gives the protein CSARVPAGGISYNEQFF.

As DNA, the CDR3 is TGCAGTGCGCAAACTAGCGGGGGGTTCTACAATGAGCAGTTCTTC. Protein sequence: CSAQTSGGFYNEQFF. The chain joins TRBV20-1 to TRBJ2-1, with 12 bases aligning to TRBD2. Unmatched junction bases numbered 6, after V lost 6 bases and J lost 3 bases. This CDR3 has 15 residues. The germline V gene encodes CDR1 DFQATT and CDR2 SNEGSKA (reference sequence).

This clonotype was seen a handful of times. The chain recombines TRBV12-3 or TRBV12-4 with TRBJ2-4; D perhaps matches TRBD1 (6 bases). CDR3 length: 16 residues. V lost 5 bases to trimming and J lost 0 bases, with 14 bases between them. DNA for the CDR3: TGTGCCAGCAGTCCAGGGGCGTCCCTAGCCAAAAACATTCAGTACTTC. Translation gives CASSPGASLAKNIQYF.

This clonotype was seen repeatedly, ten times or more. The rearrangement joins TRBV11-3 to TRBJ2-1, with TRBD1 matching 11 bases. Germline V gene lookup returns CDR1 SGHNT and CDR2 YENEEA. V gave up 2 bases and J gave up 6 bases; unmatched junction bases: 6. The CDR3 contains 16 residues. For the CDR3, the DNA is TGTGCCAGCAGCTTAATAGGACAGGGGGCTGGCAATGAGCAGTTCTTC. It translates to CASSLIGQGAGNEQFF.

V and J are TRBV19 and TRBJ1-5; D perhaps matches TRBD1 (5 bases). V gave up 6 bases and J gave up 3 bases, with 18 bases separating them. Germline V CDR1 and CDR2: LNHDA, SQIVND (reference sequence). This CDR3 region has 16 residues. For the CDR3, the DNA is TGTGCCAGTAGCTCAGCGACCCAGGGAAACAATCAGCCCCAGCATTTT. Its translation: CASSSATQGNNQPQHF.

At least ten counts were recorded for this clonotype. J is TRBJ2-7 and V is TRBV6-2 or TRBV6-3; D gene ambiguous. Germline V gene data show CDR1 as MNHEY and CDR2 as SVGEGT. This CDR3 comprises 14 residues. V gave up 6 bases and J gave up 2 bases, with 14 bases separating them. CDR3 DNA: TGTGCCAGCAGACCCGGGCAGGCAGCCTACGAGCAGTACTTC. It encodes CASRPGQAAYEQYF.

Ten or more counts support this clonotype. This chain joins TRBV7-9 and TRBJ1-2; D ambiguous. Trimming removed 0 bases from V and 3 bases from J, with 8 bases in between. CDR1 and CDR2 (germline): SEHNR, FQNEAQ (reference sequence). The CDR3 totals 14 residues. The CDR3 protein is CASSLAVSDYGYTF. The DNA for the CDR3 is TGTGCCAGCAGCTTAGCGGTTTCCGACTATGGCTACACCTTC.